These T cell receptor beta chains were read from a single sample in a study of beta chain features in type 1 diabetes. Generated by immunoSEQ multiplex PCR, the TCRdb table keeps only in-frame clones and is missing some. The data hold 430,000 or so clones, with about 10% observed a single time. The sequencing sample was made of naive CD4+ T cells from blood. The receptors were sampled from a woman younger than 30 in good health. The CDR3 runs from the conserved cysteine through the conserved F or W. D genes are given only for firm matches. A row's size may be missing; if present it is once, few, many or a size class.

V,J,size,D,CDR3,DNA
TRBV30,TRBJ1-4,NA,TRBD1,CARGQGNEKLFF,TGTGCCCGGGGACAGGGGAATGAAAAACTGTTTTTT
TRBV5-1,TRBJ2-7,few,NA,CASSFGRGNYEQYF,TGCGCCAGCAGCTTTGGCAGGGGTAACTACGAGCAGTACTTC
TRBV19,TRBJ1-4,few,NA,CASTNRAATNEKLFF,TGTGCCAGTACGAACAGGGCGGCAACTAATGAAAAACTGTTTTTT
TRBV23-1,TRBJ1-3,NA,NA,CASRPIRTEYSGNTIYF,TGCGCCAGCAGACCAATTAGGACAGAGTACTCTGGAAACACCATATATTTT
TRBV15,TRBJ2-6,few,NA,CATSVGPSRSGANVLTF,TGTGCCACCAGCGTCGGGCCAAGCAGATCTGGGGCCAACGTCCTGACTTTC
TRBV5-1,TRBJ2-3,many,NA,CASSLGGSDTQYF,TGCGCCAGCAGTCTTGGGGGCTCAGATACGCAGTATTTT
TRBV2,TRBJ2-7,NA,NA,CASGESGYEQYF,TGTGCCAGCGGGGAGAGCGGGTACGAGCAGTACTTC
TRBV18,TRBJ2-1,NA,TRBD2,CASSSTSGSSNEQFF,TGTGCCAGCTCATCAACTAGCGGGAGTAGTAATGAGCAGTTCTTC
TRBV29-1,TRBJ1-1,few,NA,CSVGGVTGNTEAFF,TGCAGCGTGGGAGGGGTGACAGGGAACACTGAAGCTTTCTTT
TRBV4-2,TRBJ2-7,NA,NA,CASRRPGVGSEQYF,TGTGCCAGCAGACGTCCGGGGGTAGGGTCCGAGCAGTACTTC
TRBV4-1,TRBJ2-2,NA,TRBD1,CASSPRDRGLRLDTGELFF,TGCGCCAGCAGCCCCCGGGACAGGGGGCTAAGGCTAGACACCGGGGAGCTGTTTTTT
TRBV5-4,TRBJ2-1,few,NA,CASSLAGVDEQFF,TGTGCCAGCAGCTTGGCCGGGGTCGATGAGCAGTTCTTC
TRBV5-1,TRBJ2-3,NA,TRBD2,CASSPSGVGDTQYF,TGCGCCAGCAGCCCAAGCGGGGTAGGAGATACGCAGTATTTT
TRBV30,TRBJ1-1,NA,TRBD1,CAWSRDRGTEAFF,TGTGCCTGGAGTAGGGACAGAGGCACTGAAGCTTTCTTT
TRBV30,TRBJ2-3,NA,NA,CAWSVFSGTRIPDTQYF,TGTGCCTGGAGTGTTTTCTCCGGGACCCGCATCCCAGATACGCAGTATTTT
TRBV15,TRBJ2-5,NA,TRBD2,CATREASGDQETQYF,TGTGCCACGAGGGAGGCTAGCGGTGATCAAGAGACCCAGTACTTC
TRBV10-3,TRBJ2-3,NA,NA,CAIGNTDTQYF,TGTGCCATCGGGAACACAGATACGCAGTATTTT
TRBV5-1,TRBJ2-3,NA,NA,CASRLGGDTQYF,TGCGCCAGCAGGCTGGGTGGAGATACGCAGTATTTT
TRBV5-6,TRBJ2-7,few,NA,CASSYYYEQYF,TGTGCCAGCAGCTACTACTACGAGCAGTACTTC
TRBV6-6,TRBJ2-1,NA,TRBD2,CASSTQLAAGSNEQFF,TGTGCCAGCAGTACACAACTAGCGGCGGGGTCCAATGAGCAGTTCTTC
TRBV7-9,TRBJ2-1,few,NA,CASSSPQGGGSSYNEQFF,TGTGCCAGCAGCTCCCCTCAGGGAGGAGGATCCTCCTACAATGAGCAGTTCTTC
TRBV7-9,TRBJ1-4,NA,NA,CASSPAGANLFF,TGTGCCAGCAGCCCCGCCGGAGCTAACCTGTTTTTT
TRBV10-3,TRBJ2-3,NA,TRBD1,CAISERKGTAGTDTQYF,TGTGCCATCAGTGAGCGGAAAGGGACAGCCGGCACAGATACGCAGTATTTT
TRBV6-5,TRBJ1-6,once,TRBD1,CASSYDRGHSPLHF,TGTGCCAGCAGTTACGACAGGGGTCATTCACCCCTCCACTTT
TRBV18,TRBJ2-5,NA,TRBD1,CASWTGRGQETQYF,TGTGCCAGCTGGACAGGGAGAGGCCAAGAGACCCAGTACTTC
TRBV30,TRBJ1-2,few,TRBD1,CAWSRFPGTGNTF,TGTGCCTGGAGCCGATTCCCCGGGACAGGGAACACCTTC
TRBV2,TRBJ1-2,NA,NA,CASSESVSYGYTF,TGTGCCAGCAGTGAAAGTGTCTCCTATGGCTACACCTTC
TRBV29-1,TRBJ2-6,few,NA,CSVAIRPGANVLTF,TGCAGCGTTGCAATACGTCCTGGGGCCAACGTCCTGACTTTC
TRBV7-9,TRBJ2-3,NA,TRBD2,CASRPLAGVGTQYF,TGTGCCAGCAGGCCACTAGCGGGAGTTGGTACGCAGTATTTT
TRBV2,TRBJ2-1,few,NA,CASSVGVYEQFF,TGTGCCAGCTCTGTCGGGGTCTATGAGCAGTTCTTC
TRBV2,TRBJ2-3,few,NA,CASSVVVADTQYF,TGTGCCAGCAGTGTGGTGGTGGCCGATACGCAGTATTTT
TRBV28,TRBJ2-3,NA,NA,CASSLSVPGSDTQYF,TGTGCCAGCAGTTTATCCGTTCCAGGATCGGATACGCAGTATTTT
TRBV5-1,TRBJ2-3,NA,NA,CASSLHPSADTQYF,TGCGCCAGCAGCTTGCACCCGTCGGCAGATACGCAGTATTTT
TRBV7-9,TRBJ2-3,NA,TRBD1,CASSHRGNTDTQYF,TGTGCCAGCAGTCACAGGGGCAACACAGATACGCAGTATTTT
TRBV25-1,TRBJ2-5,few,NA,CASSFGAQETQYF,TGTGCCAGCTCTTTTGGGGCTCAAGAGACCCAGTACTTC
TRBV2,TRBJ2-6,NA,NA,CASSVWQSSGANVLTF,TGTGCCAGCAGTGTTTGGCAGAGCTCTGGGGCCAACGTCCTGACTTTC
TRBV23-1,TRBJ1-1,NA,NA,CASSQSFRTNTEAFF,TGCGCCAGCAGTCAATCGTTCAGAACGAACACTGAAGCTTTCTTT
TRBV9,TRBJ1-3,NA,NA,CASSVTGWTGNTIYF,TGTGCCAGCAGCGTCACGGGTTGGACTGGAAACACCATATATTTT
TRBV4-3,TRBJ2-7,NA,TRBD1,CASSRRRGQAYEQYF,TGCGCCAGCAGCCGCCGCCGGGGACAGGCCTACGAGCAGTACTTC
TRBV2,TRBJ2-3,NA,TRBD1,CASRDRVDTQYF,TGTGCCAGCAGGGACAGGGTGGATACGCAGTATTTT
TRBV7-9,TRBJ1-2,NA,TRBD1,CASRPTGGNYGYTF,TGTGCCAGCAGGCCGACAGGGGGTAACTATGGCTACACCTTC
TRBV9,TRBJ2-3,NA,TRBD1,CASSVRAGGDTQYF,TGTGCCAGCAGCGTACGGGCAGGGGGTGATACGCAGTATTTT
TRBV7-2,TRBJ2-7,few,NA,CASSLGTYEQYF,TGTGCCAGCAGCTTGGGGACCTACGAGCAGTACTTC
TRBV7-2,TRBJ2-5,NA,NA,CASSLAVAFNF,TGTGCCAGCAGCTTAGCGGTGGCTTTCAACTTC
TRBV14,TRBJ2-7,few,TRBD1,CASSQSLDRVVDEQYF,TGTGCCAGCAGCCAAAGCCTCGACAGGGTCGTGGACGAGCAGTACTTC
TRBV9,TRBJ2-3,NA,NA,CASSPTGQGTDTQYF,TGTGCCAGCAGCCCCACTGGTCAGGGCACAGATACGCAGTATTTT
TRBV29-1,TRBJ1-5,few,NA,CSAARDSNQPQHF,TGCAGCGCCGCAAGAGATAGCAATCAGCCCCAGCATTTT